The T cell receptor beta chain described here comes from a study of T cell repertoires in cytomegalovirus infection. Study-level background: Through public TCR beta signatures, both CMV infection and matching HLA type were indicated. Points from the study as a whole: CMV-specific TCR beta clonotypes restricted by HLA-C dominated the ex vivo response.

TCRdb fed the reads into MiXCR, producing one record per CDR3 protein. Of around 710,000 distinct CDR3 sequences listed, roughly 28% are singletons. This CDR3 has 15 amino acids. V was pared by 0 bases and J by 4 bases, with 10 bases between. Germline V CDR1 and CDR2: SGHVS, FNYEAQ. Details on this clonotype: Antigen specificity is unknown.

V is TRBV7-6 and J is TRBJ1-3; D not certain. This clonotype was obtained from a human donor in good health (CMV status not recorded). Some clones in this sample may be carry-over from other donors' samples. Sequencing was performed on cultured CD8+ T cells from PBMCs, taken from culture after CMV antigen stimulation. The CDR3, as DNA: TGTGCCAGCAGCTTAGCACTTCCCATAGGAAACACCATATATTTT. It encodes CASSLALPIGNTIYF.